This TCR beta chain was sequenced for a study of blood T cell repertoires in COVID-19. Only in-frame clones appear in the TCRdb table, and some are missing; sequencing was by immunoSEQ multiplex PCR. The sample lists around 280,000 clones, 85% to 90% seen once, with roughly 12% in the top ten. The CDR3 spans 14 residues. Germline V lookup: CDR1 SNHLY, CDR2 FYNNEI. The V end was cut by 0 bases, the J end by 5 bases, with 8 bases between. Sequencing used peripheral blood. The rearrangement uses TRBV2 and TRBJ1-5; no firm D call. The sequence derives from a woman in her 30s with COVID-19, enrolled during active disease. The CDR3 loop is CASSEASGYQPQHF. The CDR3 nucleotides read TGTGCCAGCAGTGAAGCTTCGGGATATCAGCCCCAGCATTTT.